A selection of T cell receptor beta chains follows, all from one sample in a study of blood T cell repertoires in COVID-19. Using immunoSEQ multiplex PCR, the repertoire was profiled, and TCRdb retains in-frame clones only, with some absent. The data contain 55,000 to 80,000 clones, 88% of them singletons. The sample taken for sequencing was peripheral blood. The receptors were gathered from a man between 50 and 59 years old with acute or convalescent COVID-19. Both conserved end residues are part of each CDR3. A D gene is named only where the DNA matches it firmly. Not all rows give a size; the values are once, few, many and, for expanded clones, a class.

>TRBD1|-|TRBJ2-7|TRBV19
CASRTNIEDRLVF
TGTGCCAGTAGAACCAACATTGAGGACAGGTTGGTATTC
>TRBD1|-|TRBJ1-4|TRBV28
CASSGAGTANEKLFF
TGTGCCAGCAGTGGTGCCGGGACAGCAAATGAAAAACTGTTTTTT
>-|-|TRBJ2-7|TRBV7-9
CASSAPPGREQYF
TGTGCCAGCAGCGCCCCCCCGGGTCGCGAGCAGTACTTC
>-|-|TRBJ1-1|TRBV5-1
CASSLGQMNTEAFF
TGCGCCAGCAGCTTAGGACAGATGAACACTGAAGCTTTCTTT
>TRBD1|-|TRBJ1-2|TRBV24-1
CATSDPSGQGSNYGYTF
TGTGCCACCAGTGATCCTTCGGGACAGGGCTCTAACTATGGCTACACCTTC
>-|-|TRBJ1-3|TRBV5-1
CASSFGTPDTIYF
TGCGCCAGCAGCTTCGGGACACCGGACACCATATATTTT
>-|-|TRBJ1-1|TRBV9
CASSVDRDTEAFF
TGTGCCAGCAGCGTAGACAGGGACACTGAAGCTTTCTTT
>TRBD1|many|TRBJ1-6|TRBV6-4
CASSETGGGSPLHF
TGTGCCAGCAGTGAAACAGGGGGGGGTTCACCCCTCCACTTT
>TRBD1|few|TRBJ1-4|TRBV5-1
CASSLLTGEDNEKLFF
TGCGCCAGCAGCTTGTTGACAGGGGAAGATAATGAAAAACTGTTTTTT
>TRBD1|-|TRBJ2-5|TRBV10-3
CAIRLQGGETQYF
TGTGCCATCAGGTTACAGGGGGGAGAGACCCAGTACTTC
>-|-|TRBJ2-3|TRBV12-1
CASSPGGTGVTDTQYF
TGTGCCAGCAGCCCTGGCGGGACAGGGGTTACAGATACGCAGTATTTT
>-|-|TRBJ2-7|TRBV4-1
CASSQGGGGGYEQYF
TGCGCCAGCAGCCAAGGAGGGGGAGGGGGCTACGAGCAGTACTTC
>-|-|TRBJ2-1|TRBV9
CASRPGQSYNEQFF
TGTGCCAGCAGACCTGGACAGTCCTACAATGAGCAGTTCTTC
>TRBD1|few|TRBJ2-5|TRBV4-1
CASSQRTGGQETQYF
TGCGCCAGCAGCCAAAGGACAGGGGGCCAAGAGACCCAGTACTTC
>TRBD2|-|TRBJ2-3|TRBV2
CASAQGTSGTDTQYF
TGTGCCAGCGCTCAGGGCACTAGCGGCACAGATACGCAGTATTTT
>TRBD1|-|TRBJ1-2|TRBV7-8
CASSLGGTGGPNYGYTF
TGTGCCAGCAGCTTAGGGGGGACAGGGGGCCCTAACTATGGCTACACCTTC
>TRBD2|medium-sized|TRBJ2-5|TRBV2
CASTRLAGEQETQYF
TGTGCCAGCACGAGACTAGCGGGGGAACAAGAGACCCAGTACTTC
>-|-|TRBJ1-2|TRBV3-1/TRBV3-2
CASSQGGRDYGYTF
TGTGCCAGCAGCCAGGGAGGGAGGGACTATGGCTACACCTTC
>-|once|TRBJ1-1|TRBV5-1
CASSRDINMNTEAFF
TGCGCCAGCAGCCGTGACATAAACATGAACACTGAAGCTTTCTTT
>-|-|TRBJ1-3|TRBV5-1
CASSLDRAGNTIYF
TGCGCCAGCAGCTTGGACAGGGCTGGAAACACCATATATTTT
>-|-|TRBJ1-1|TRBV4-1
CASSQDFKQGTEAFF
TGCGCCAGCAGCCAAGATTTCAAGCAGGGCACTGAAGCTTTCTTT
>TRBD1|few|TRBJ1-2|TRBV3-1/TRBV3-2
CASSLRDRAPVNYGYTF
TGTGCCAGCAGTCTCCGGGACAGGGCGCCCGTTAACTATGGCTACACCTTC
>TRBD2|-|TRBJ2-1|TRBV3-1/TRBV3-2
CASSLAGGLEQFF
TGTGCCAGCAGCCTCGCGGGGGGCTTGGAGCAGTTCTTC
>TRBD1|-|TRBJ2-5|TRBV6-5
CASSFRGRGETQYF
TGTGCCAGCAGTTTCAGGGGGCGAGGGGAGACCCAGTACTTC
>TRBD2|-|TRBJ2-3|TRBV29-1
CSASGTSGTDTQYF
TGCAGCGCTTCCGGGACTAGCGGCACAGATACGCAGTATTTT
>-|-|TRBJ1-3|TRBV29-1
CSVVLDSSGNTIYF
TGCAGCGTTGTATTGGACAGCTCTGGAAACACCATATATTTT
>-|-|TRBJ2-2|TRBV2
CASQPTDRSGELFF
TGTGCCAGCCAACCGACCGACAGGTCCGGGGAGCTGTTTTTT
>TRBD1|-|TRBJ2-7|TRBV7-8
CASSFGQGGSSYEQYF
TGTGCCAGCAGCTTTGGACAGGGGGGAAGCTCCTACGAGCAGTACTTC
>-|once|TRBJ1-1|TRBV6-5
CASSYSQGGGTEAFF
TGTGCCAGCAGTTACTCGCAGGGCGGGGGCACTGAAGCTTTCTTT
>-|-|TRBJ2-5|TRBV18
CASSQGSQETQYF
TGTGCCAGCTCCCAGGGGTCGCAAGAGACCCAGTACTTC
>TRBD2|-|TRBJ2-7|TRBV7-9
CASSLFRTSGTYEQYF
TGTGCCAGCAGCTTATTCCGGACTAGCGGAACCTACGAGCAGTACTTC
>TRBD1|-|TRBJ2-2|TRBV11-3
CASSTGQGIAGELFF
TGTGCCAGCAGCACGGGACAGGGAATCGCCGGGGAGCTGTTTTTT
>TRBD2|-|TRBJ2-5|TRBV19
CASTQRGNLETQYF
TGTGCCAGTACGCAGCGGGGGAACCTCGAGACCCAGTACTTC
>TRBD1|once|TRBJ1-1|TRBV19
CASRKDRGNTEAFF
TGTGCCAGTAGGAAAGACAGGGGTAACACTGAAGCTTTCTTT
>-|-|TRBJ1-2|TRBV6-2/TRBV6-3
CASSYRTDYGYTF
TGTGCCAGCAGTTACCGGACAGATTATGGCTACACCTTC
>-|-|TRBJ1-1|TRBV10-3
CASQEGPDTEAFF
TGTGCCTCCCAGGAGGGTCCGGACACTGAAGCTTTCTTT
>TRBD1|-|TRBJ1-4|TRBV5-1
CASSSGTGYEKLFF
TGCGCCAGCAGCTCCGGGACAGGGTATGAAAAACTGTTTTTT
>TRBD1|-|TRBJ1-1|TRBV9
CASSPRGRTGDTEAFF
TGTGCCAGCAGCCCTAGGGGTCGGACAGGGGACACTGAAGCTTTCTTT
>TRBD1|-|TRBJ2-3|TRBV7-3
CASSLTPTGVLADTQYF
TGTGCCAGCAGCTTAACCCCCACAGGGGTGTTGGCAGATACGCAGTATTTT
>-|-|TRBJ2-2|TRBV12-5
CASGEVQGNTGELFF
TGTGCTAGTGGCGAGGTACAGGGGAACACCGGGGAGCTGTTTTTT
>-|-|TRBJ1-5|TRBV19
CASSRDPGSRQLQHF
TGTGCCAGTAGTAGGGATCCAGGGTCGCGACAGCTCCAGCATTTT
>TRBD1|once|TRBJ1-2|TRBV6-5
CASSQGTGNNYGYTF
TGTGCCAGCAGCCAAGGGACAGGGAACAACTATGGCTACACCTTC
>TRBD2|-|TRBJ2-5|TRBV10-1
CASSESGGQETQYF
TGCGCCAGCAGTGAGTCGGGAGGGCAAGAGACCCAGTACTTC
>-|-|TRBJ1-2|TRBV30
CAWSVMEAYGYTF
TGTGCCTGGAGTGTAATGGAGGCCTATGGCTACACCTTC
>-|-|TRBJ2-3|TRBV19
CASSPSTDTQYF
TGTGCCAGTAGCCCTAGCACAGATACGCAGTATTTT
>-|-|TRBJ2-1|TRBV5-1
CASSLEGVAYNEQFF
TGCGCCAGCAGCTTGGAAGGGGTGGCCTACAATGAGCAGTTCTTC